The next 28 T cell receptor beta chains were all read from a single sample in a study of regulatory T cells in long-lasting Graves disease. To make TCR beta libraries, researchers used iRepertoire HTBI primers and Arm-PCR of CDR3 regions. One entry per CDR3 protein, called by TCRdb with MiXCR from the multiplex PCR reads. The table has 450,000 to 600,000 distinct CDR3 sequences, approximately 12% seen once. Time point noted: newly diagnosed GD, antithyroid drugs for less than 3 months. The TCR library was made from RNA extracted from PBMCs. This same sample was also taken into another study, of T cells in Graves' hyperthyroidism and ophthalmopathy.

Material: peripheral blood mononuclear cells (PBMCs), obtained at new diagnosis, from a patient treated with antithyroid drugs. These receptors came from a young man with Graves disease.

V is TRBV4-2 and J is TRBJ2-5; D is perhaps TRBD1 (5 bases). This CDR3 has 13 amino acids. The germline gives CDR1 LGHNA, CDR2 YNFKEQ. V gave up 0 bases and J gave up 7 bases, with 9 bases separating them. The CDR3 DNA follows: TGTGCCAGCAGCCAAGACAGGGTTGGGACCCAGTACTTC. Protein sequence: CASSQDRVGTQYF.

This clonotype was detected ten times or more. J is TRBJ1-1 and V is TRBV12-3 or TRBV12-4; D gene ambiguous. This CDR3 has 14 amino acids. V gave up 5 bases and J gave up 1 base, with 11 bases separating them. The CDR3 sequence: CASSVGKANTEAFF. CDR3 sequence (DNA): TGTGCCAGCAGTGTAGGCAAAGCGAACACTGAAGCTTTCTTT.

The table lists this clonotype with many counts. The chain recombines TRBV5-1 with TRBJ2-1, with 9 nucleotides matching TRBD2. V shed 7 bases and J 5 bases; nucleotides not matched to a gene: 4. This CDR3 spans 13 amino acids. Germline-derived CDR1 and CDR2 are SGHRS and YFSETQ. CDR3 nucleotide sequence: TGCGCCAGCGGCGGGAGGGCGGACAATGAGCAGTTCTTC. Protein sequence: CASGGRADNEQFF.

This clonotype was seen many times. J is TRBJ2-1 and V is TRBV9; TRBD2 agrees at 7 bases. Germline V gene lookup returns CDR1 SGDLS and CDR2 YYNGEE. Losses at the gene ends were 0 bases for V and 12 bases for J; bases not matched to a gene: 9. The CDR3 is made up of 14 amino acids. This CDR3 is CASSVGEGLPAQFF. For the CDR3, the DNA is TGTGCCAGCAGCGTAGGGGAGGGACTCCCGGCGCAGTTCTTC.

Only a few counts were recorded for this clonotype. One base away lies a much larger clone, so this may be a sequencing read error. CDR3 amino acids: CSAREGGWRGETQNF. The CDR3, as DNA: TGCAGTGCTAGAGAGGGCGGGTGGCGCGGAGAGACCCAGAACTTC. The chain uses TRBV20-1 and TRBJ2-5; D may be TRBD2 (5 bases). Germline loops: CDR1 DFQATT, CDR2 SNEGSKA (reference sequence). The CDR3 extends over 15 amino acids.

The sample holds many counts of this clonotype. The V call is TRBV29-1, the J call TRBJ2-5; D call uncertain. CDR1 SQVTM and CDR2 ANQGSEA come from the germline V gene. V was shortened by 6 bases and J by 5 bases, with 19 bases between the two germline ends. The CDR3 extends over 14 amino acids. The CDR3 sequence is CSVASGSLRETQYF. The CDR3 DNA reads TGCAGCGTCGCCTCCGGGTCCCTAAGGGAGACCCAGTACTTC.

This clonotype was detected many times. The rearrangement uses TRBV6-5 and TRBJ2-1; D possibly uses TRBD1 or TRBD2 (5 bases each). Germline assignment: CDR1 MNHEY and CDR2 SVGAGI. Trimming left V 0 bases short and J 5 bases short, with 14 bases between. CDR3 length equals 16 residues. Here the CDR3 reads CASSYSGTRDDNEQFF. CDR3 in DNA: TGTGCCAGCAGTTACTCAGGGACCAGAGACGACAATGAGCAGTTCTTC.

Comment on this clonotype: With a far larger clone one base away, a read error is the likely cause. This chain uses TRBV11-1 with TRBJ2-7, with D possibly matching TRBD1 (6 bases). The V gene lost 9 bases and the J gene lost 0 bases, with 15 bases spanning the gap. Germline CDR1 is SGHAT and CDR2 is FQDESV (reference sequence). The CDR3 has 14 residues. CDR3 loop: CARSDRDNSYEQYF. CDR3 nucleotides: TGTGCCAGGAGCGACCGGGACAACTCCTACGAGCAGTACTTC. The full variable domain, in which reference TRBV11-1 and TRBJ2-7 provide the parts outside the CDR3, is EAEVAQSPRYKITEKSQAVAFWCDPISGHATLYWYRQILGQGPELLVQFQDESVVDDSQLPKDRFSAERLKGVDSTLKIQPAELGDSAMYLCARSDRDNSYEQYFGPGTRLTVT.

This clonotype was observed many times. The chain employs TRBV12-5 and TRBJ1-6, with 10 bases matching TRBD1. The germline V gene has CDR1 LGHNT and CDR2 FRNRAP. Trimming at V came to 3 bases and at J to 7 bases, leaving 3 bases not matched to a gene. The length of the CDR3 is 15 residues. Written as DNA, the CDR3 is TGTGCTAGTGGTTTAAGGACAGGGGGAAATTCACCCCTCCACTTT. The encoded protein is CASGLRTGGNSPLHF. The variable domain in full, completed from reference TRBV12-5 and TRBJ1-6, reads DARVTQTPRHKVTEMGQEVTMRCQPILGHNTVFWYRQTMMQGLELLAYFRNRAPLDDSGMPKDRFSAEMPDATLATLKIQPSEPRDSAVYFCASGLRTGGNSPLHFGNGTRLTVT.

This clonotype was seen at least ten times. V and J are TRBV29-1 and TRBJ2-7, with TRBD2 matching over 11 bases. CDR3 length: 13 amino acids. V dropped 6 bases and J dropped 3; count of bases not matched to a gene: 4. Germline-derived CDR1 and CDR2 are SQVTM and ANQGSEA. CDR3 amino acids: CSVLAGGSYEQYF. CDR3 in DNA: TGCAGCGTCCTAGCGGGAGGAAGCTACGAGCAGTACTTC.

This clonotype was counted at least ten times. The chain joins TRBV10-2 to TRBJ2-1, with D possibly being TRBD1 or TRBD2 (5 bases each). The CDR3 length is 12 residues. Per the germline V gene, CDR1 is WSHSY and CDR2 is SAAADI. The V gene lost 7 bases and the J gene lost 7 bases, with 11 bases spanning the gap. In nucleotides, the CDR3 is TGCGCCAGCACCGGGACCAGGAATGAGCAGTTCTTC. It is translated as CASTGTRNEQFF.

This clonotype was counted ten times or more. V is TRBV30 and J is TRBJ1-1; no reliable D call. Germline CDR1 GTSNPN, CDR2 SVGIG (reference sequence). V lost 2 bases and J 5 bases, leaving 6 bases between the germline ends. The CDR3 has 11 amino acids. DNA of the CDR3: TGTGCCTGGAGTAGGAGAACTGAAGCTTTCTTT. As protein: CAWSRRTEAFF.

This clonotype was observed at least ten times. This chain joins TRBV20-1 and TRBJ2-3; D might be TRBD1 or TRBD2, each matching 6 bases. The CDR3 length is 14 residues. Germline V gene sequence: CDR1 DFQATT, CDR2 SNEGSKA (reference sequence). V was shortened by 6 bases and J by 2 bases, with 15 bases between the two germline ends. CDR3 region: CSAGGSGFTDTQYF. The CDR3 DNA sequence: TGCAGTGCAGGGGGGAGCGGGTTCACAGATACGCAGTATTTT.

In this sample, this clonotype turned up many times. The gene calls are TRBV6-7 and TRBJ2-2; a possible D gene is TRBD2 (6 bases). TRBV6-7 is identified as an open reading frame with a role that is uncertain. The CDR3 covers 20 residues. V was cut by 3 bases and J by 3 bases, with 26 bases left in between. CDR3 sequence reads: CASSYRSRWEVRTDTGELFF. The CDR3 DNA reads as TGTGCCAGCAGTTATCGCAGCCGGTGGGAGGTCCGAACTGACACCGGGGAGCTGTTTTTT.

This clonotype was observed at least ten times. The CDR3, as DNA: TGTGCCAGCAGCTCGATGGGACTAGTGGGGTTCCACAATGAGCAGTTCTTC. This codes for CASSSMGLVGFHNEQFF. The rearrangement uses TRBV5-4 and TRBJ2-1; 8 bases agree with TRBD2. J lost 5 bases, V lost 3 bases, and 13 bases had no gene match. Germline V CDR1 and CDR2: SGHNT, YYREEE (reference sequence). The CDR3 is made up of 17 amino acids.

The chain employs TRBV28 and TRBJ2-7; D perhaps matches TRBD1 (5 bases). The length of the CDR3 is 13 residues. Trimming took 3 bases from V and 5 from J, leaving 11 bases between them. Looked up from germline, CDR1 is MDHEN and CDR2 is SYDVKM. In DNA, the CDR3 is TGTGCCAGCAGTTTTGAGACAGACCACGAGCAGTACTTC. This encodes CASSFETDHEQYF.

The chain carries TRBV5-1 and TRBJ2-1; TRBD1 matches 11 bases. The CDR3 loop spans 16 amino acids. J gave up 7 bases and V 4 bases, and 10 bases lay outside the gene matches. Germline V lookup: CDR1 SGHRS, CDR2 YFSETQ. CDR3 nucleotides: TGCGCCAGCAGCCTACGAACCGGGACAGGGGGTAATGAGCAGTTCTTC. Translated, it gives CASSLRTGTGGNEQFF. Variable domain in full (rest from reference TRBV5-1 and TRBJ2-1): KAGVTQTPRYLIKTRGQQVTLSCSPISGHRSVSWYQQTPGQGLQFLFEYFSETQRNKGNFPGRFSGRQFSNSRSEMNVSTLELGDSALYLCASSLRTGTGGNEQFFGPGTRLTVL.

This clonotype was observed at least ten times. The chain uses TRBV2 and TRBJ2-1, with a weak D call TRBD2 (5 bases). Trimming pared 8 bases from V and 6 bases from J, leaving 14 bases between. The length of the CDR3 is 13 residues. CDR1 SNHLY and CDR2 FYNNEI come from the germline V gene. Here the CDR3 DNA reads TGTGCCAGCCCTGGGAGCCTGGGCAATGAGCAGTTCTTC. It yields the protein CASPGSLGNEQFF.

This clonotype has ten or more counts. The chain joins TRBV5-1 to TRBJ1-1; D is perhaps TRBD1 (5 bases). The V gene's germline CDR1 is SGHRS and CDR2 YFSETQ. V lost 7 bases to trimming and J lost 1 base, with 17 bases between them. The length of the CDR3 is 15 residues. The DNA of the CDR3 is TGCGCCAGCGGTCGAATAGGGGTGTCGAACACTGAAGCTTTCTTT. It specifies CASGRIGVSNTEAFF.

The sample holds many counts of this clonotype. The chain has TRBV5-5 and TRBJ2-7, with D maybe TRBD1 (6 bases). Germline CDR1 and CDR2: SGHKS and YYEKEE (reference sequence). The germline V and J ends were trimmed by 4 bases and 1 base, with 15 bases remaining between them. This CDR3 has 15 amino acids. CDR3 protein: CASSAGTSISYEQYF. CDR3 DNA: TGTGCCAGCAGCGCCGGGACAAGTATATCCTACGAGCAGTACTTC.

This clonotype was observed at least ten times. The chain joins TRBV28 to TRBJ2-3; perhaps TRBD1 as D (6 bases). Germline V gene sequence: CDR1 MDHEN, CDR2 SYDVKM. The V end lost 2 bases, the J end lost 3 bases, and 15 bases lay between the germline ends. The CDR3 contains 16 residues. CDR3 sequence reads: CASSLRRQGSTDTQYF. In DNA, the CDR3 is TGTGCCAGCAGTTTACGTCGGCAGGGGAGTACAGATACGCAGTATTTT.

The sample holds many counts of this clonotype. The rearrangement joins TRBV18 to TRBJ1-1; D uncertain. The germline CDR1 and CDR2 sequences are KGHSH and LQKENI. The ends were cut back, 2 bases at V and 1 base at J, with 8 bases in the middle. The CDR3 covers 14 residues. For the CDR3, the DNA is TGTGCCAGCTCACCAACACAGACGAACACTGAAGCTTTCTTT. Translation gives CASSPTQTNTEAFF.

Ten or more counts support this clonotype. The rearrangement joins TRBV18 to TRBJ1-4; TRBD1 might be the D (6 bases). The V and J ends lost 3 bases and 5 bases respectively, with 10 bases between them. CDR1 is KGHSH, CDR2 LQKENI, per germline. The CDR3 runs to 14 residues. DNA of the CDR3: TGTGCCAGCTCACCTCGACAGGCCAATGAAAAACTGTTTTTT. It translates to CASSPRQANEKLFF. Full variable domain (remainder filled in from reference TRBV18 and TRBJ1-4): NAGVMQNPRHLVRRRGQEARLRCSPMKGHSHVYWYRQLPEEGLKFMVYLQKENIIDESGMPKERFSAEFPKEGPSILRIQQVVRGDSAAYFCASSPRQANEKLFFGSGTQLSVL.

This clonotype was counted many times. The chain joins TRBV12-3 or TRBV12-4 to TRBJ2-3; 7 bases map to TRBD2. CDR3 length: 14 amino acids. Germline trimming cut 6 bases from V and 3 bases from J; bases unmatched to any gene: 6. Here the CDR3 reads CASRTSWGTDTQYF. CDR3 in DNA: TGTGCCAGCAGGACTAGCTGGGGGACAGATACGCAGTATTTT.

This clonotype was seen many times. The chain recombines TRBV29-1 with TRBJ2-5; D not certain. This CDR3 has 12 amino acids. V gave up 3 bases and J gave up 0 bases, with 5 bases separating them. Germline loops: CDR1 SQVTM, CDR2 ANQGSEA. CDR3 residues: CSVDGYQETQYF. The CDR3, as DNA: TGCAGCGTTGACGGGTACCAAGAGACCCAGTACTTC.

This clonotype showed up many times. In DNA, the CDR3 is TGCAGTGCTAGAGATCCGGGCGGGAGGGGATTTTTCGAGCAGTACTTC. Its protein product is CSARDPGGRGFFEQYF. The V and J genes are TRBV20-1 and TRBJ2-7; 9 bases line up with TRBD2. Losses at the gene ends were 0 bases for V and 6 bases for J; bases not matched to a gene: 12. The CDR3 has 16 amino acids. From germline, CDR1 is DFQATT and CDR2 SNEGSKA (reference sequence).

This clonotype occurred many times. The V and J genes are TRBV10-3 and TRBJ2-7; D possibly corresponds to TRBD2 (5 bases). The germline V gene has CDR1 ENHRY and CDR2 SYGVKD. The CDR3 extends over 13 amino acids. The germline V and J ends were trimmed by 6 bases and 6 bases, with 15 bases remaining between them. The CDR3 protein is CAIRGVANGEQYF. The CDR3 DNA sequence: TGTGCCATCAGAGGAGTAGCGAACGGCGAGCAGTACTTC.

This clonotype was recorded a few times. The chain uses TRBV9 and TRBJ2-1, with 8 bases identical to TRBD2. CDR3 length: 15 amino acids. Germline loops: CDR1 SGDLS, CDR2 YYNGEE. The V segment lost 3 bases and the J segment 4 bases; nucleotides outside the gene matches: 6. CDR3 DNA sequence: TGTGCCAGCAGCGCCCTCGGGGGGGATTACAATGAGCAGTTCTTC. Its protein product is CASSALGGDYNEQFF.